This is a list of T cell receptor beta chains from one sample in a study of OX40 agonist ivuxolimab in advanced cancers. Using immunoSEQ multiplex PCR, the repertoire was profiled, and TCRdb retains in-frame clones only, with some absent. Counted here are approximately 64,000 clones, around 89% occurring once; the ten biggest clones make up roughly 0.67%. Sequenced material: CD4+ or CD8+ T cells sorted from blood, taken in a trial of the OX40 agonist ivuxolimab. Receptors originate from an adult with an advanced solid tumor such as melanoma, head and neck, liver or kidney cancer. Both conserved end residues are trimmed from each CDR3.

v_call	j_call	cdr3_aa
TRBV19	TRBJ2-7	ASSPDSLIYEQY
TRBV6-1	TRBJ1-2	ASSVVDSGYGYT
TRBV14	TRBJ2-7	ASSQGGLAVFEQY
TRBV7-7	TRBJ1-1	ASSLSENTEAF
TRBV5-1	TRBJ2-6	ASSLSPLGSSGANVLT
TRBV5-1	TRBJ2-1	ASSFGSGNFGAQF
TRBV28	TRBJ2-7	ASSSPVGEQY
TRBV5-4	TRBJ2-7	ASSLAQGRYEQY
TRBV19	TRBJ2-6	ASSPEVAGANVLT
TRBV7-9	TRBJ1-4	ASSLVRSLKWLF
TRBV6-6	TRBJ1-1	ASSYVIGGGTEAF
TRBV10-3	TRBJ1-4	AISATGGNEKLF
TRBV27	TRBJ1-1	ASSSLRSGAF
TRBV10-3	TRBJ1-1	AIRDDRGNTEAF
TRBV15	TRBJ2-7	ATSGTSGLRYEQY
TRBV11-2	TRBJ2-7	ASSLGQGFPYEQY
TRBV19	TRBJ2-2	ASSIPGTSGNTGELF
TRBV11-3	TRBJ2-5	ASSLGTAGPETQY
TRBV9	TRBJ2-2	ASRGGPATTGELF
TRBV29-1	TRBJ1-4	SVGARGEKLF
TRBV19	TRBJ2-5	ASKAGGQETQY
TRBV9	TRBJ1-3	ASSGGRNGNTIY
TRBV30	TRBJ1-6	AWKAGSSYNSPLH
TRBV30	TRBJ2-1	AWKPFGGVGNEQF
TRBV7-9	TRBJ1-2	ASSLNSGFYGYT
TRBV9	TRBJ2-7	ASSVLDSPYEQY
TRBV4-1	TRBJ2-5	ASRSRLAGGPETQY
TRBV19	TRBJ1-5	ASTILGTLVPNQPQH
TRBV7-9	TRBJ2-1	ASSPPGSAYNEQF
TRBV7-3	TRBJ2-6	ASSSSGLSASGANVLT
TRBV18	TRBJ2-3	ASSSRTSGSGDTQY
TRBV28	TRBJ2-3	ASSSPTRANTQY
TRBV7-3	TRBJ1-1	ASSRDTNTEAF
TRBV7-9	TRBJ1-1	ASSPSTGGTEAF
TRBV30	TRBJ2-2	AWSGAWQNTGELF
TRBV10-2	TRBJ2-1	ATQGTGAGDNEQF
TRBV19	TRBJ2-2	ASRTGTSGIRELF
TRBV7-3	TRBJ2-2	ASSRDYNTGELF
TRBV15	TRBJ1-2	ATSRASGLVDGYT
TRBV6-1	TRBJ2-1	ASTKRDTGYNEQF
TRBV5-4	TRBJ2-1	ASSFGREGLSEQF